This T cell receptor beta chain is from a study of shared clonotypes between healthy human individuals. Overall study results and limits: Estimated richness values were generally larger in naive subsets than in memory subsets.

Concerning this clone itself: What it recognizes is unknown.

Those who donated were healthy HIV-negative adults, with no recent acute infections or vaccinations reported. CD4+ cells were split into CD45RA+ naive and CD45RA-negative memory subsets. Several immunoSEQ plates held equal portions of the genomic DNA taken from each subset. Generated by immunoSEQ multiplex PCR, the TCRdb table keeps only in-frame clones and is missing some. In the table there are 2 million to 2.5 million clones, 85% to 95% of which are singletons. This CDR3 spans 14 amino acids. Germline V gene sequence: CDR1 SNHLY, CDR2 FYNNEI. Losses at the gene ends were 5 bases for V and 5 bases for J; bases not matched to a gene: 8.

Input material: naive CD4+ T cells from PBMCs. As for subset: CD45RA+ positively selected. The V and J genes are TRBV2 and TRBJ2-7; 8 bases map to TRBD1. This sequence originates from a man aged 18 to 29 in good health. Some clones in this sample may be carry-over from other donors' samples. CDR3 sequence (DNA): TGTGCCAGCAGTATTAAGACAGGGGCGCACGAGCAGTACTTC. It translates to CASSIKTGAHEQYF.